What follows describes a single TCR beta chain. Antigen specificity is unknown. Being one base from a much bigger clone, this may be a read error. The CDR3 extends over 13 amino acids. The germline V gene has CDR1 GTSNPN and CDR2 SVGIG (reference sequence). The junction had 5 bases not matched to a gene; V was cut back by 7 bases and J by 3 bases. This record belongs to a study of tumor-infiltrating lymphocytes in primary liver carcinoma. Study in general: Staged T1-T3 N0M0, the tumors had sizes that ranged from about 4.2 to 10 cm across. Findings of the study overall: Tumor specimens were characterized by a significantly higher top-250-clone fraction than blood (p = 0.039).

DNA and RNA were both co-extracted from about 19-30 mg of bulk tissue that had not been sorted. Infection with HBV was chronic in patients; they were treatment-naive. Constant-region priming of 500 ng total RNA yielded TCR beta cDNA. TCR beta libraries came from three nested multiplex PCR rounds using slightly modified ARM-PCR. TRBV1-TRBV30 forward primers paired with a C-beta reverse primer were used in the first two PCR rounds, which ran 9 to 10 cycles each. TCRdb fed the multiplex PCR reads into MiXCR, producing one record per CDR3 protein. The sample has over 100,000 distinct CDR3 sequences, nearly 70% seen once; the top ten hold roughly 8.1%.

Sequencing was done on a sample of tumor-adjacent normal liver tissue. This rearrangement joins TRBV30 to TRBJ2-7; 11 positions match TRBD2. The clonotype was recovered from a woman aged 55 to 70 with primary liver carcinoma and hepatitis B virus infection. For the CDR3, the DNA is TGTGCCTTCACCGGACTAGCGGGCTACGAGCAGTACTTC. Its protein is CAFTGLAGYEQYF.